One T cell receptor (beta chain) is described in this entry. Its target is not known. The data derive from a study of T cell responses to AZD1222 COVID-19 vaccine. Study-level points and caveats: There were repertoire samples only from the period after the peak T cell response. Clonal diversity may have been underestimated in mostly white British donors. Spike-specific TCR breadth rose after two AZD1222 doses, and depth rose as well.

Germline V gene data show CDR1 as SNHLY and CDR2 as FYNNEI. CDR3 length: 16 amino acids. Trimming took 3 bases from V and 3 from J, leaving 17 bases between them. Generated by immunoSEQ multiplex PCR, the TCRdb table keeps only in-frame clones and is missing some. The table has approximately 140,000 clones, more than 80% seen once. This specimen was peripheral blood, taken 28 days after the second AZD1222 dose. V usage is TRBV2 and J usage is TRBJ1-1; a weak D match, TRBD1 (6 bases). The TCR comes from an adult who received the AZD1222 COVID-19 vaccine. CDR3 protein: CASSEGRGAVDTEAFF. CDR3 DNA sequence: TGTGCCAGCAGTGAGGGCAGGGGCGCGGTGGACACTGAAGCTTTCTTT. Filled out from reference TRBV2 and TRBJ1-1, the complete variable domain reads EPEVTQTPSHQVTQMGQEVILRCVPISNHLYFYWYRQILGQKVEFLVSFYNNEISEKSEIFDDQFSVERPDGSNFTLKIRSTKLEDSAMYFCASSEGRGAVDTEAFFGQGTRLTVV.